This T cell receptor beta chain was profiled in a study of response to subunit inactivated influenza vaccine listed by TCRdb under 2018. About the investigation overall: Deep quantitative T cell receptor repertoire profiling was used in the study to track responses to a trivalent subunit inactivated influenza vaccine.

The CDR1 and CDR2 encoded by the germline V gene are SQVTM and ANQGSEA. CDR3 length: 11 amino acids, cysteine to phenylalanine. CDR3 DNA only is kept here, 33 bases in frame from base 1. Deletion took 4 bases off V and 1 base off J, with a span of 4 bases between the germline ends. In the case of this clonotype: No antigen is known for it. It has no much larger one-base neighbor in the sample; base qualities were not kept.

Study-wide findings and limitations: It was suggested by the authors that each seasonal influenza vaccination may recruit only a limited number of new T cells.

Library construction relied on RT-PCR. Sequencing instrument: Illumina HiSeq 2500. The public reads were quality trimmed at Q25 with fastp and then assembled into clones with MiXCR by TCRdb, keeping productive beta chains. Identical CDR3 proteins give one entry, which carries the most common genes and DNA. A total of a few hundred thousand distinct CDR3 sequences appear in this sample, 20% to 25% of them only once. Together, the top ten hold 9% to 12% of the sample. The material was PBMCs from blood, obtained 21 months after vaccination. Recombination connected TRBV29-1 to TRBJ1-2, with the D segment identity uncertain. The sequence was obtained from a man aged 45-69 years who received an inactivated influenza vaccine. Donor details come from another sample of the same person, matched by shared clones. The nucleotide sequence is TGCAGCGTTGCTTATAACTATGGCTACACCTTC. Its translation is CSVAYNYGYTF.